This TCR beta chain comes out of a study of radiation and T cells in renal cell carcinoma. Time point in this sample: blood 2 weeks post-SBRT. Treatment defined: 15 Gy SBRT to primary tumor, nephrectomy 4 weeks later. Blood was sampled at baseline, 2 weeks and 4 weeks after SBRT. This renal cell carcinoma was of the clear cell type. Measured with immunoSEQ multiplex PCR; TCRdb has only the in-frame clones, and not every one. The table includes tens of thousands of clones, roughly 80% detected once. This clone was observed once. There are 15 residues in the CDR3. Germline V lookup: CDR1 SEHNR, CDR2 FQNEAQ (reference sequence). The germline V and J ends were trimmed by 5 bases and 6 bases, with 18 bases remaining between them.

The source was blood, collected from a patient whose treatment included radiotherapy and nephrectomy. V gene TRBV7-9 combines with J gene TRBJ2-3, with D possibly being TRBD2 (6 bases). The receptor was isolated from a man aged 60 to 69 with renal cell carcinoma. The CDR3 nucleotides are TGTGCCAGCAGCGACCGGGACTCTCTGTCGGATACGCAGTATTTT. Amino acid sequence: CASSDRDSLSDTQYF.